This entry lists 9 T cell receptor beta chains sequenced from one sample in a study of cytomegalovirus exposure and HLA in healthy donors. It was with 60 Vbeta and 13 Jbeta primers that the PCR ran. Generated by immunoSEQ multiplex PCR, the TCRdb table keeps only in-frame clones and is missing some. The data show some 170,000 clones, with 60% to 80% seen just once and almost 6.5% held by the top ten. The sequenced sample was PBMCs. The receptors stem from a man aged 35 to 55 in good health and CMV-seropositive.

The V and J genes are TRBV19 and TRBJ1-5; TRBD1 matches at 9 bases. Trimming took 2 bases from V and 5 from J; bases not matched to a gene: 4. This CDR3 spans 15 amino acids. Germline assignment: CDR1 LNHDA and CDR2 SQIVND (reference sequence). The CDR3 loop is CASSIPGQGHQPQHF. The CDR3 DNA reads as TGTGCCAGTAGTATACCGGGACAGGGTCATCAGCCCCAGCATTTT.

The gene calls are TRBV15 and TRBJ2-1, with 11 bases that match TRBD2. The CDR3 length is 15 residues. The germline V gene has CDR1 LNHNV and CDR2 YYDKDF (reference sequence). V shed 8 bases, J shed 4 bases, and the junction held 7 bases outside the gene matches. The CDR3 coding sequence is TGTGCCACCCATAGCGGGAGGGCCCTTTACAATGAGCAGTTCTTC. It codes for CATHSGRALYNEQFF.

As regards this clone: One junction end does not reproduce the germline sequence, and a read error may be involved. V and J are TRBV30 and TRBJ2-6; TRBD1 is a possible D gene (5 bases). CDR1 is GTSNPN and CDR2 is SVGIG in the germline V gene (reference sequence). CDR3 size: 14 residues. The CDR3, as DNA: TGTGCTTCAGATCTTTACTCTGGGGCCAACGGCCTGACTTTC. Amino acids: CASDLYSGANGLTF.

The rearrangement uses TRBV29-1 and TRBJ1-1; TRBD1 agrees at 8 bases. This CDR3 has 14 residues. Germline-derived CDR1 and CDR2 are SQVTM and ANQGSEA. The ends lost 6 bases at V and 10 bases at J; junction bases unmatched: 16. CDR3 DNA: TGCAGCGTCGTGACTTTGGACAGGGCCGTGCGAGCTTTCTTT. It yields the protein CSVVTLDRAVRAFF.

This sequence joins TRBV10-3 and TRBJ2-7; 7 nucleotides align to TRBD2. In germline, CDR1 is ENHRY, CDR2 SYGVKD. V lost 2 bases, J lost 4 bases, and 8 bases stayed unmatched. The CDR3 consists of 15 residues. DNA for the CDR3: TGTGCCATCAGTGAGATGGCGGGAGCAGATTACGAGCAGTACTTC. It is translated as CAISEMAGADYEQYF.

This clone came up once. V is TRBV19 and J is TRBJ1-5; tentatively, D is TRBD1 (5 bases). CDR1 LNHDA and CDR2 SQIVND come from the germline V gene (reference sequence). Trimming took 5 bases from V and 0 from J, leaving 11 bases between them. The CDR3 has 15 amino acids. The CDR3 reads CASSPVRASNQPQHF. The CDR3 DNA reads TGTGCCAGTAGTCCCGTCAGGGCTAGCAATCAGCCCCAGCATTTT.

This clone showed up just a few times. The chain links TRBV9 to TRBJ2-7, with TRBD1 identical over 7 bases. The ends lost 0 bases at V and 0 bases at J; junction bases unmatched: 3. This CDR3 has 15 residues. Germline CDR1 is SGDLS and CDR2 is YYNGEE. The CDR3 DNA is TGTGCCAGCAGCGTAGGACAGGGACGCTCCTACGAGCAGTACTTC. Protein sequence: CASSVGQGRSYEQYF.

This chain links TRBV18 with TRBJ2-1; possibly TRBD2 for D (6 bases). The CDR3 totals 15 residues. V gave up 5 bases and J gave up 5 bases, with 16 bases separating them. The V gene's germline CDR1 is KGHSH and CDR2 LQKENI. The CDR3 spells CASSTRGTVHNEQFF. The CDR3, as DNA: TGTGCCAGCTCAACCCGCGGGACGGTCCACAATGAGCAGTTCTTC.

The CDR3 spells CAWSTKGQGSDTQYF. CDR3 DNA sequence: TGTGCCTGGAGTACTAAGGGACAGGGCTCAGATACGCAGTATTTT. V is TRBV30 and J is TRBJ2-3; 9 bases line up with TRBD1. The V and J ends lost 2 bases and 4 bases, in that order; junction bases with no gene match: 7. The CDR3 totals 15 residues. The germline V gene encodes CDR1 GTSNPN and CDR2 SVGIG (reference sequence).